This T cell receptor (beta chain) is drawn from a study of cytomegalovirus exposure and HLA in healthy donors. The PCR made use of 60 Vbeta and 13 Jbeta primers. Clones were sequenced by immunoSEQ multiplex PCR, and TCRdb holds only the in-frame ones, with some missing. This table has some 150,000 clones, 65% to 85% appearing once. V was clipped by 0 bases and J by 2 bases; unmatched bases: 3. The CDR3 spans 15 residues. Germline V gene sequence: CDR1 SGHKS, CDR2 YYEKEE (reference sequence). The rearrangement uses TRBV5-5 and TRBJ2-7; 9 nucleotides align to TRBD1. The source is a male donor in good health and CMV-seronegative. Material: PBMCs. CDR3 loop: CASSLVGTGTYEQYF. CDR3 nucleotides: TGTGCCAGCAGCTTGGTGGGGACAGGGACCTACGAGCAGTACTTC. The full variable domain, in which reference TRBV5-5 and TRBJ2-7 provide the parts outside the CDR3, is DAGVTQSPTHLIKTRGQQVTLRCSPISGHKSVSWYQQVLGQGPQFIFQYYEKEERGRGNFPDRFSARQFPNYSSELNVNALLLGDSALYLCASSLVGTGTYEQYFGPGTRLTVT.